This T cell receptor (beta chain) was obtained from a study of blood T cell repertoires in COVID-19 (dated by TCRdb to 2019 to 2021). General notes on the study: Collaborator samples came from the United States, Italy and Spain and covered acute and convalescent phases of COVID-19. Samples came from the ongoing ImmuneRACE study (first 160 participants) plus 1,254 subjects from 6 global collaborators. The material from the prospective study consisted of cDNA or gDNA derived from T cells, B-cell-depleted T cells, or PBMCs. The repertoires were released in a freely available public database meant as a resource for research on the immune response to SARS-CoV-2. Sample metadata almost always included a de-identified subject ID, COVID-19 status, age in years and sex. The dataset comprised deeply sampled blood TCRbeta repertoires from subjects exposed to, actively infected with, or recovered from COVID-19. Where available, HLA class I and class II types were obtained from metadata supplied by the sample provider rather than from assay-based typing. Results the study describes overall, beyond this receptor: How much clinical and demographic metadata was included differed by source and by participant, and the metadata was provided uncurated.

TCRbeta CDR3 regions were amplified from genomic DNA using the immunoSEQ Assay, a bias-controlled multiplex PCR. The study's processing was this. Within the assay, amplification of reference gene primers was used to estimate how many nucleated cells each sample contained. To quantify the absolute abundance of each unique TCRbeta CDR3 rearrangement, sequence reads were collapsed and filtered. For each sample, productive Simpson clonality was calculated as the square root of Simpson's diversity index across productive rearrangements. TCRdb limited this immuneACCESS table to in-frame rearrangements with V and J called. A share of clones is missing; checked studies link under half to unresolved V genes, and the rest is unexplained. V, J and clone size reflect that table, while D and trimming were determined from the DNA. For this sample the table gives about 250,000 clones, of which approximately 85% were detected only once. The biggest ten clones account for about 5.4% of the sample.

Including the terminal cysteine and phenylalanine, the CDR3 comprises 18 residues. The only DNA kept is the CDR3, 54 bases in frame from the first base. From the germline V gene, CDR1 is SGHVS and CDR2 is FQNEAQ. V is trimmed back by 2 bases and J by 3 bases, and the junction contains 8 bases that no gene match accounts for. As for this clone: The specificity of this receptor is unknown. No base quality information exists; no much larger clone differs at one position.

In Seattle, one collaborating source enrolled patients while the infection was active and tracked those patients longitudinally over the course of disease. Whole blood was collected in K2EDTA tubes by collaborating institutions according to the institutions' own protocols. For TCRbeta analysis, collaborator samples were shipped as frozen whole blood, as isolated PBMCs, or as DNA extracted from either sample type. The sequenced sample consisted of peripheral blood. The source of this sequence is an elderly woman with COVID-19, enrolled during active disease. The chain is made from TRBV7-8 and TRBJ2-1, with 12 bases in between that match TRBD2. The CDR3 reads CASSLRLAGDSNYNEQFF. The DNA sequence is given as TGTGCCAGCAGCTTAAGACTAGCGGGGGACAGCAACTACAATGAGCAGTTCTTC.